The 2 T cell receptor beta chains listed next were all sequenced from one sample in a study of blood T cells in healthy people across ages. A sample-barcoded 5' primer and a J-beta primer mix were used in a second PCR of about 7 to 11 cycles. In TCRdb, the 5' RACE reads were re-called with MiXCR into one record per CDR3 protein. The sample contains roughly 1.6 million distinct CDR3 sequences, 34% of which appear only once. Material: blood. All receptors derive from a woman aged 25 to 45 in good health.

In its sample, this clonotype was seen a few times. The chain uses TRBV4-1 and TRBJ2-5, with TRBD2 as a possible D gene (7 bases). V lost 5 bases to trimming and J lost 0 bases, with 10 bases between them. The CDR3 is 14 amino acids. The germline gives CDR1 MGHRA, CDR2 YSYEKL. The CDR3 nucleotides are TGCGCCAGCAGCAAGCGGGACAACCAAGAGACCCAGTACTTC. Translated, it gives CASSKRDNQETQYF.

This chain connects TRBV20-1 to TRBJ2-2, with 10 nucleotides matching TRBD1. The CDR3 consists of 15 residues. Germline V gene sequence: CDR1 DFQATT, CDR2 SNEGSKA (reference sequence). V lost 0 bases and J lost 3; bases outside the gene matches: 1. The CDR3 sequence: CSARDGTGDTGELFF. The CDR3 DNA reads as TGCAGTGCTAGAGATGGGACAGGGGACACCGGGGAGCTGTTTTTT.